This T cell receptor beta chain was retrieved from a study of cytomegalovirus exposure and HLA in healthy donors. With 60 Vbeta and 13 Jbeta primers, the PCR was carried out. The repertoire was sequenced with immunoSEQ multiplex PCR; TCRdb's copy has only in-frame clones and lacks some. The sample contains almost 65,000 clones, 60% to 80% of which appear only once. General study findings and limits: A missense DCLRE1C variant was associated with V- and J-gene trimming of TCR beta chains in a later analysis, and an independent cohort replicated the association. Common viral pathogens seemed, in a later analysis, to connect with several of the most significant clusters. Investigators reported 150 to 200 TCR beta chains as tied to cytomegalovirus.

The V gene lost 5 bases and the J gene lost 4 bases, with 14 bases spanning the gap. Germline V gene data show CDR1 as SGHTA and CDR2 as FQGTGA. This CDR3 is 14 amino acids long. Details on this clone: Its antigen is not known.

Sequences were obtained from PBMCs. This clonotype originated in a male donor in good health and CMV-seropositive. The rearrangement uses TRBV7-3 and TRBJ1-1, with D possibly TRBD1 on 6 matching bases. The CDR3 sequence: CASSPIGGGTEAFF. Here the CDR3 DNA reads TGTGCCAGCAGCCCAATAGGGGGTGGCACTGAAGCTTTCTTT.